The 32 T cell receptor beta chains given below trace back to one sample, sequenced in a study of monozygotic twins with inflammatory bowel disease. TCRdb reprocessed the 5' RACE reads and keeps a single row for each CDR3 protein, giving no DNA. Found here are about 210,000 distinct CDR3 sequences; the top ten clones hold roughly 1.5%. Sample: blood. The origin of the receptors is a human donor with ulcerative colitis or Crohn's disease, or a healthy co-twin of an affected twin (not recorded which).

The CDR3 protein is CASREMGLRGEDTQYF. This chain uses TRBV5-6 with TRBJ2-3; no DNA is available, so the TRBD2 call from TCRdb remains unchecked. Germline CDR1 SGHDT, CDR2 YYEEEE. The CDR3 is made up of 16 amino acids.

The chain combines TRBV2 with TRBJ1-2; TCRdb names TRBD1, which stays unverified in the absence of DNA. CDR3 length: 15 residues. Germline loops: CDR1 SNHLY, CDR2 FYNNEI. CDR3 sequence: CASRVQGGVGYGYTF.

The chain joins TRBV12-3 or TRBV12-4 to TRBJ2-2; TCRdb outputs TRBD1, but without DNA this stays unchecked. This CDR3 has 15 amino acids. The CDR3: CASSSGQGWTGELFF.

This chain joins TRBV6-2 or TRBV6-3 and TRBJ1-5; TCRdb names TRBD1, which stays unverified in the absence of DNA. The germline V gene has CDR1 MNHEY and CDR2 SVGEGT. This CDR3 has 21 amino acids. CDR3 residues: CASSPRGPNPSEIYSNQPQHF.

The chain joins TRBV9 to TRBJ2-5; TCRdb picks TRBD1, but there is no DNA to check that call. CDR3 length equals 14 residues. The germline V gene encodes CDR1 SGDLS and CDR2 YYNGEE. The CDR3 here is CASALGNGGGTQYF.

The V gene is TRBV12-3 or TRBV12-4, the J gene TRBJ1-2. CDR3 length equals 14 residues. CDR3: CASSPYDEGDGYTF.

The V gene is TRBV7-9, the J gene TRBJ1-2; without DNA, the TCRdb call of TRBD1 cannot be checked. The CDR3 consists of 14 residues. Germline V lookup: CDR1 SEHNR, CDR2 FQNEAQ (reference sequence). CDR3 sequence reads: CASSPGTANYGYTF.

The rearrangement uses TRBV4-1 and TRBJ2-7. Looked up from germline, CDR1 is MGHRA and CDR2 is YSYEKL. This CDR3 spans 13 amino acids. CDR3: CASSQVIGNEQYF.

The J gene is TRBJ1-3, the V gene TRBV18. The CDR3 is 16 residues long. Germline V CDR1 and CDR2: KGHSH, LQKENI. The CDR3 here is CASSPARPASGNTIYF.

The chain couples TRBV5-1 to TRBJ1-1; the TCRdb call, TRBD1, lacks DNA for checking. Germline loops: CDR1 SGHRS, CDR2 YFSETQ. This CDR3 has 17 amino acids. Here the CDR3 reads CASTWGGQPFMNTEAFF. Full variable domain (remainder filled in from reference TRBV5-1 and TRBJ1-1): KAGVTQTPRYLIKTRGQQVTLSCSPISGHRSVSWYQQTPGQGLQFLFEYFSETQRNKGNFPGRFSGRQFSNSRSEMNVSTLELGDSALYLCASTWGGQPFMNTEAFFGQGTRLTVV.

The CDR3 loop reads CASSFGSRDNEKLFF. This chain joins TRBV5-1 and TRBJ1-4. This CDR3 comprises 15 residues. Per germline, CDR1 SGHRS and CDR2 YFSETQ. The whole variable domain, remainder taken from reference TRBV5-1 and TRBJ1-4, is KAGVTQTPRYLIKTRGQQVTLSCSPISGHRSVSWYQQTPGQGLQFLFEYFSETQRNKGNFPGRFSGRQFSNSRSEMNVSTLELGDSALYLCASSFGSRDNEKLFFGSGTQLSVL.

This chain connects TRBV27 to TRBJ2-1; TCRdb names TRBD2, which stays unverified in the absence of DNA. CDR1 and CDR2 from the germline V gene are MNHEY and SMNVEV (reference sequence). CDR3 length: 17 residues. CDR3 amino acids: CASSSRGLAGSYNEQFF.

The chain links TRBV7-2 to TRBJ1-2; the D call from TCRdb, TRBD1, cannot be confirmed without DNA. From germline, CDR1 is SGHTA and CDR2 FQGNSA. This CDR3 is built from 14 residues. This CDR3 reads CASSSPGIGDGYTF.

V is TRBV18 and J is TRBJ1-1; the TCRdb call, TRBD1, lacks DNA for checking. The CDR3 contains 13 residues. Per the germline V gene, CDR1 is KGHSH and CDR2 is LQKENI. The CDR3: CASSPGQNTEAFF.

CDR3 residues: CSARVPGAPEAFF. The chain recombines TRBV20-1 with TRBJ1-1; with no DNA, the TCRdb D assignment of TRBD1 cannot be verified. The CDR3 has 13 residues. Germline V gives CDR1 DFQATT, CDR2 SNEGSKA (reference sequence).

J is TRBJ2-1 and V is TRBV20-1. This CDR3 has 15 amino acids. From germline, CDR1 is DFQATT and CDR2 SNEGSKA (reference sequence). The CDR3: CSGQDLSSSYNEQFF.

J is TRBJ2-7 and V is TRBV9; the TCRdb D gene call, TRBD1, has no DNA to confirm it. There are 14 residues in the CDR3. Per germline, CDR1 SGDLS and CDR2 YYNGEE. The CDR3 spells CASSVRTDSYEQYF.

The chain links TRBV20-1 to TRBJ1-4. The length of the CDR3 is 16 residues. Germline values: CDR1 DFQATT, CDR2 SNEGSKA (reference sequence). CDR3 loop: CSARRNPGGGLEKLFF.

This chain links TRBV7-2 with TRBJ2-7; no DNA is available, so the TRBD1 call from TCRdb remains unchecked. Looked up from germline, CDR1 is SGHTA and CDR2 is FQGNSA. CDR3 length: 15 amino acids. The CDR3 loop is CASSYTGPLAGEQYF.

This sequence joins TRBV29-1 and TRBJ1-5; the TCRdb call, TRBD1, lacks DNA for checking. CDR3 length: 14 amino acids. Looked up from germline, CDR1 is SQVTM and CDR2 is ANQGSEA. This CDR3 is CSVSDRAGGQPQHF.

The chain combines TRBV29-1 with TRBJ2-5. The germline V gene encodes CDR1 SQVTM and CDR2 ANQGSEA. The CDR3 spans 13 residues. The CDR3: CSVEGGDRETQYF. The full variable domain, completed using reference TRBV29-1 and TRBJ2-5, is SAVISQKPSRDICQRGTSLTIQCQVDSQVTMMFWYRQQPGQSLTLIATANQGSEATYESGFVIDKFPISRPNLTFSTLTVSNMSPEDSSIYLCSVEGGDRETQYFGPGTRLLVL.

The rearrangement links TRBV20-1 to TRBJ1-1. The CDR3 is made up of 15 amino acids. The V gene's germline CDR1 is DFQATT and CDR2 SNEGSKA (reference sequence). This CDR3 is CSARVLEGMNTEAFF.

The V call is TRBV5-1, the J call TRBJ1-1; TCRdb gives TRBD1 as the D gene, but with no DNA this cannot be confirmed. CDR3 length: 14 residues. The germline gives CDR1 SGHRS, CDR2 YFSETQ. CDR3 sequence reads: CASSTGQVNTEAFF. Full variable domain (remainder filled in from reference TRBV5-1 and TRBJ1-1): KAGVTQTPRYLIKTRGQQVTLSCSPISGHRSVSWYQQTPGQGLQFLFEYFSETQRNKGNFPGRFSGRQFSNSRSEMNVSTLELGDSALYLCASSTGQVNTEAFFGQGTRLTVV.

The CDR3 loop reads CASSGRDSDTQYF. The V call is TRBV7-9, the J call TRBJ2-3; TCRdb indicates TRBD2, and absent DNA this call remains unverified. The CDR3 spans 13 residues. CDR1 SEHNR and CDR2 FQNEAQ come from the germline V gene (reference sequence).

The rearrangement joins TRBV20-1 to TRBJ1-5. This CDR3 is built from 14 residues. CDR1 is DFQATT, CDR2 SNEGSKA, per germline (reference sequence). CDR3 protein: CSAREGSPNQPQHF.

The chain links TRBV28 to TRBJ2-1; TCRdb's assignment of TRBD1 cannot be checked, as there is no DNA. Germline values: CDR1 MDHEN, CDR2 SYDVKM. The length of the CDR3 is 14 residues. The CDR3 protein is CATSTGGAYNEQFF.

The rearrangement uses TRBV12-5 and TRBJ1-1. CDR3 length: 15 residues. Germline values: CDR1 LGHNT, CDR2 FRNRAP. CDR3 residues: CASGIPLGWNTEAFF.

CDR3 sequence reads: CSAVDSSGADTQYF. V and J are TRBV20-1 and TRBJ2-3; with no DNA, the TCRdb D assignment of TRBD2 cannot be verified. The CDR3 sequence is 14 residues long. In germline, CDR1 is DFQATT, CDR2 SNEGSKA (reference sequence).

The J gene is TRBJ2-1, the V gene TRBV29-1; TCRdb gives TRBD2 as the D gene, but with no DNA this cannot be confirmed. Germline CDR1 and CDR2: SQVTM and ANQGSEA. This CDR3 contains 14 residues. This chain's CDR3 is CSVDARGGLDEQFF.

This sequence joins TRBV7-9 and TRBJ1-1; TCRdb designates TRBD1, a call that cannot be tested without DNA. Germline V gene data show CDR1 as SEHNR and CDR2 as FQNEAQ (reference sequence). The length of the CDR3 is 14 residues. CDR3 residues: CASSFSQGYTEAFF.

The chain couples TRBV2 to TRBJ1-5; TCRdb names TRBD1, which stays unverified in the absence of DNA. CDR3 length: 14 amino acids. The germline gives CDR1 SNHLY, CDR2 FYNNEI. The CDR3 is CASSEETENQPQHF.

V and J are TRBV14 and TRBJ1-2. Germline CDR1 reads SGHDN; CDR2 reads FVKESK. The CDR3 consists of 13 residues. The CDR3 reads CASSSQATYGYTF.